Below, one T cell receptor (beta chain) is given with its context. The target antigen is unknown. The RNA input was roughly 0.45 to 1 ug, and it was reverse transcribed with random hexamers. TCRdb called the immunoSEQ multiplex PCR reads again in MiXCR, with one record for every CDR3 protein. The sample yields approximately 190,000 distinct CDR3 sequences, roughly nine tenths seen once. Germline CDR1 and CDR2: LNHDA and SQIVND (reference sequence). Trimming removed 4 bases from V and 8 bases from J; junction bases left unmatched: 5. This CDR3 is built from 13 residues. This entry belongs to a study of CD8 T cells in Susac syndrome. In the study overall: When their blood was taken, the Susac syndrome patients had either not yet had any therapy, were taking corticosteroids, or were taking intravenous immunoglobulin alone. Overall study results and limits: It was acknowledged in the study that its TCR sequencing and HLA analysis involved a relatively small number of individuals.

CD8+ and CD4+ T cells from blood underwent TCR beta sequencing, which was carried out in a high-throughput format. Sequenced sample: CD4+ T cells from PBMCs. The rearrangement uses TRBV19 and TRBJ1-1; the match to TRBD1 covers 9 bases. This clonotype originated in a human donor with Susac syndrome. The CDR3 here is CASSTQGALEAFF. The CDR3 nucleotides are TGTGCCAGTAGTACACAGGGGGCTCTGGAAGCTTTCTTT.